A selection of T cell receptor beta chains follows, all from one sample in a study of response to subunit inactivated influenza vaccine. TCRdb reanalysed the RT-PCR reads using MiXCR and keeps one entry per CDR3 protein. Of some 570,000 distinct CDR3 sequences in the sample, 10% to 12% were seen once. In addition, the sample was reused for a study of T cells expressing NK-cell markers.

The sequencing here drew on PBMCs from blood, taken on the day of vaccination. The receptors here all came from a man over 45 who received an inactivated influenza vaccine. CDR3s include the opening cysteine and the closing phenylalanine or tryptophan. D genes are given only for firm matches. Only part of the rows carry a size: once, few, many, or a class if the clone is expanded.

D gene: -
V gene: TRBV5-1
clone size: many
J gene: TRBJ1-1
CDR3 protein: CASSLGREGGAFF

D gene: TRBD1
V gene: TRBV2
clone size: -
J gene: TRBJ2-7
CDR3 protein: CASSETGVHALEQYF

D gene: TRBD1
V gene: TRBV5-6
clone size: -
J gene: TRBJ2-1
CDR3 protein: CASSSPPGQGTYNEQFF

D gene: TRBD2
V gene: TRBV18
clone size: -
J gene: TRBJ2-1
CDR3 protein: CASSPPVAGGYNEQFF

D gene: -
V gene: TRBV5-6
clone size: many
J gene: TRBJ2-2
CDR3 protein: CASSLTGLNTGELFF

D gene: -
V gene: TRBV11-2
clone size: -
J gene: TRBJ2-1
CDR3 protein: CASSLDRPGQGHSYNEQFF

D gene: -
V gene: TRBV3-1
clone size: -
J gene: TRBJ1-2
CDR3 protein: CASSQGWGAPGYTF

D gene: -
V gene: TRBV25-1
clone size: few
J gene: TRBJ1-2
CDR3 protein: CASSEMGPNSIYGYTF

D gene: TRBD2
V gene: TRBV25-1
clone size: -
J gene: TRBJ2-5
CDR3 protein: CASNPSGNEKTQYF

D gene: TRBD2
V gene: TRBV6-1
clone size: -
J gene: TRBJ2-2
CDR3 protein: CASRTGLAGAVELFF

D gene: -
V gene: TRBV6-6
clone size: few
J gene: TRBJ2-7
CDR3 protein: CATSTGEADEQYF

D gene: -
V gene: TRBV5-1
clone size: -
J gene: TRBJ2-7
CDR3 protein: CASRDISYEQYF

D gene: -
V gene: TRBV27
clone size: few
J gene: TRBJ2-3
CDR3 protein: CASSPDRTHTDTQYF

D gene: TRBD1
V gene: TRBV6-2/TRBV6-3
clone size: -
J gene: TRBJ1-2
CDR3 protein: CASSPTGRIYGYTF

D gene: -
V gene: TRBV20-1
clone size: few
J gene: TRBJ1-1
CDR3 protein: CSAKISGVSTEAFF

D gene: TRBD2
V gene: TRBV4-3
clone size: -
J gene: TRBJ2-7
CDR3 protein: CASSQEEASGIYEQYF

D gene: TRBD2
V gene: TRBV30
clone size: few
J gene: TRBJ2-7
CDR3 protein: CAWSPRASGNHNIHEQYF

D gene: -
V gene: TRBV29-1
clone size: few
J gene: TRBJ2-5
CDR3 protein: CSGGAGGETQYF

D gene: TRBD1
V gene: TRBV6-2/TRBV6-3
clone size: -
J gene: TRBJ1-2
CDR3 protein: CASKLGGTGSYGYTF

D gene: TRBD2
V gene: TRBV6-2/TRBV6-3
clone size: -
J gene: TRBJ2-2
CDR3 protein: CASSGHTSGRTGELFF

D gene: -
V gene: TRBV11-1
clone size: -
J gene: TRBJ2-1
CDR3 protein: CASSLVGGWGDSPYNEQFF

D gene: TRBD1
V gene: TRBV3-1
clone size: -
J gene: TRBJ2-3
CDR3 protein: CASSRRTGRADTQYF

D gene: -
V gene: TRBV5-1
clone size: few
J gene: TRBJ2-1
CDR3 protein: CASSLAGVVLANNEQFF

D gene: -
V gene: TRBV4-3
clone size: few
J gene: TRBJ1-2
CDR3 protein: CASSPQTAYGYTF

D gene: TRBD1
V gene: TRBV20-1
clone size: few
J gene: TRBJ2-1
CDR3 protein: CSANRDSNEQFF

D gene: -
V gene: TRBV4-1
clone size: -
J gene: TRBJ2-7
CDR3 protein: CASSQEAGGSYEQYF

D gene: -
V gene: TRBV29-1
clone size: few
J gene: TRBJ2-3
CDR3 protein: CSVGASADTQYF